Sequencing of this T cell receptor (beta chain) was carried out in a study of blood T cell repertoires in COVID-19. Generated by immunoSEQ multiplex PCR, the TCRdb table keeps only in-frame clones and is missing some. The repertoire holds approximately 210,000 clones, 84% seen once, with approximately 10% in the top ten. Germline V gene sequence: CDR1 LGHNA, CDR2 YNFKEQ. The CDR3 contains 16 residues. Trimming cost V 1 base and J 2 bases; bases outside gene matches: 6. The specimen was peripheral blood. J is TRBJ2-3 and V is TRBV4-2, with 7 bases that match TRBD2. This receptor was identified in a woman of 80 years or more with COVID-19, enrolled during active disease. The DNA for the CDR3 is TGTGCCAGCAGCCAAGTTTCTAGCGGATCCACAGATACGCAGTATTTT. Protein product: CASSQVSSGSTDTQYF.